This T cell receptor beta chain appears in the sequencing data of a study of T cells in tumors after PD-1 blockade. Study background: Either cemiplimab 350 mg every 2 weeks or pembrolizumab 200 mg every 3 weeks was given. During anti-PD-1 treatment, some patients continued daily vismodegib 150 mg.

The data were produced by immunoSEQ multiplex PCR, yet TCRdb's version contains in-frame clones alone and is incomplete. The sample yields around 34,000 clones, around 72% seen once. The input for sequencing was PBMCs, taken after anti-PD-1 treatment. The receptor was derived from a human donor with basal cell carcinoma.

The CDR3 DNA is TGTGCCAGCTCACCCCGGGACGAGCAGTTCTTC. Translated, it gives CASSPRDEQFF. The chain uses TRBV18 and TRBJ2-1; D may match TRBD1 or TRBD2 (5 bases each). Trimming pared 3 bases from V and 10 bases from J, leaving 7 bases between. CDR3 length: 11 amino acids. CDR1 KGHSH and CDR2 LQKENI come from the germline V gene.